The source of this T cell receptor beta chain is a study of blood T cell repertoires in COVID-19. On the study more broadly: The United States, Italy and Spain supplied acute and convalescent COVID-19 samples. T cells, B-cell-depleted T cells, or PBMCs provided the cDNA or gDNA that served as material.

As processed by the authors: Estimates of nucleated cell counts were drawn from the amplification of reference gene primers. Sequenced by immunoSEQ multiplex PCR; TCRdb stores in-frame clones only, minus some. That table supplies the V and J calls and clone size; D and trimming were determined from the DNA. The sample holds 95,000 to 120,000 clones, 88% seen once. This clone was recorded once. The V gene end was trimmed by 3 bases and the J gene end by 8 bases; junction bases not matched to a gene: 3. CDR3 size: 12 residues. This chain uses TRBV12-3 or TRBV12-4 with TRBJ2-5; 7 bases fit TRBD2. This clonotype was sampled from a human donor in a cohort sampled during active COVID-19. Sequenced sample: peripheral blood. This CDR3 reads CASSFTSATQYF. CDR3 coding DNA: TGTGCCAGCAGTTTCACTAGCGCCACCCAGTACTTC.